These 19 T cell receptor beta chains share one sample of origin, sequenced in a study of beta chain features in type 1 diabetes. The whole isolated RNA underwent reverse transcription, so sequencing captured expressed TCRB transcripts. Here immunoSEQ multiplex PCR was the method, and the copy in TCRdb shows in-frame clones only, minus some. The repertoire includes more than 120,000 clones, 10% of them detected once, and approximately 1.3% sits in the top ten. Sequences were obtained from naive CD4+ T cells from blood. These receptors originate from a man aged 18 to 29 in good health.

The V call is TRBV27, the J call TRBJ2-3, with 14 bases matching TRBD2. The CDR3 loop spans 19 amino acids. The trim removed 2 bases at V and 3 bases at J, leaving 10 bases unmatched. Germline V CDR1 and CDR2: MNHEY, SMNVEV (reference sequence). The CDR3 is CASSLATSGGVIRTDTQYF. In DNA, the CDR3 is TGTGCCAGCAGTTTAGCGACTAGCGGGGGGGTAATAAGGACAGATACGCAGTATTTT.

This clone has just a few counts. CDR3 protein: CASSYTQGGGNEQYF. CDR3 DNA sequence: TGTGCCAGCAGTTATACACAGGGGGGGGGCAACGAGCAGTACTTC. The chain joins TRBV6-5 to TRBJ2-5; a weak D match, TRBD1 (8 bases). The J call may be in error: the DNA end matches TRBJ2-7 better. The germline gives CDR1 MNHEY, CDR2 SVGAGI. This CDR3 comprises 15 residues.

This sequence joins TRBV6-6 and TRBJ2-7, with a tentative D call TRBD1 (6 bases). The CDR3 totals 13 residues. The germline gives CDR1 MNHNY, CDR2 SVGAGI (reference sequence). The V and J ends lost 4 bases and 6 bases respectively, with 13 bases between them. The CDR3 DNA follows: TGTGCCAGCAGTTCTCCCCCAGGGGTCGAGCAGTACTTC. Residues: CASSSPPGVEQYF.

The sample holds one count of this clone. A much larger clone differs by one base, so this may be a read error. The genes are TRBV7-9 and TRBJ1-1, with D perhaps TRBD1 (6 bases). Per the germline V gene, CDR1 is SEHNR and CDR2 is FQNEAQ (reference sequence). Between the trimmed V and J ends, which lost 5 bases and 1 base, there was a span of 8 bases. This CDR3 comprises 13 residues. The CDR3 bases are TGTGCCAGCAGCATGGACAGGAACACTGAAGCTTTCTTT. Protein: CASSMDRNTEAFF.

There are a few counts of this clone. In nucleotides, the CDR3 is TGTGCCAGCAACCCCGGGGGGTGGACCGGGGAGCTGTTTTTT. It encodes CASNPGGWTGELFF. The chain is built from TRBV6-6 and TRBJ2-2; 7 bases fit TRBD2. Germline V CDR1 and CDR2: MNHNY, SVGAGI (reference sequence). With 7 bases clipped from V and 5 bases from J, the junction kept 7 bases outside the gene matches. CDR3 length: 14 amino acids.

CDR3 region: CASSSGQAVGYGYTF. In DNA, the CDR3 is TGTGCCAGCAGCTCGGGACAGGCCGTCGGCTATGGCTACACCTTC. The chain carries TRBV7-9 and TRBJ1-2, with 8 bases lining up with TRBD1. The V gene end was trimmed by 4 bases and the J gene end by 4 bases; junction bases not matched to a gene: 8. The germline CDR1 and CDR2 sequences are SEHNR and FQNEAQ (reference sequence). The CDR3 extends over 15 amino acids.

V usage is TRBV18 and J usage is TRBJ2-7; 10 bases match TRBD1. V lost 1 base and J lost 2; bases outside the gene matches: 5. The CDR3 covers 16 residues. Germline assignment: CDR1 KGHSH and CDR2 LQKENI. CDR3 coding DNA: TGTGCCAGCTCACCACTGTCAGGACAGGGGGCCTACGAGCAGTACTTC. Its protein product is CASSPLSGQGAYEQYF.

This clone came up a few times. The chain is built from TRBV29-1 and TRBJ2-3, with 15 bases aligning to TRBD2. The CDR3 consists of 15 residues. Germline loops: CDR1 SQVTM, CDR2 ANQGSEA. With V trimmed by 6 bases and J by 8 bases, 9 bases remained unmatched. The CDR3 protein is CSVDLGTSGGTTQYF. CDR3 bases: TGCAGCGTAGACCTCGGGACTAGCGGGGGGACTACGCAGTATTTT.

This clone was seen at least ten times. V is TRBV7-2 and J is TRBJ2-5; D call uncertain. The CDR3 consists of 14 residues. Trimming removed 0 bases at V and 2 bases at J, with 7 bases between. Looked up from germline, CDR1 is SGHTA and CDR2 is FQGNSA. CDR3 in amino acids: CASSLAHRQETQYF. The CDR3 nucleotides are TGTGCCAGCAGCTTAGCCCACAGACAAGAGACCCAGTACTTC.

DNA for the CDR3: TGCGCCAGCAGCTTGGCCGGGGCAGGGGCAATGACTGAAGCTTTCTTT. Translated: CASSLAGAGAMTEAFF. The chain combines TRBV5-1 with TRBJ1-1; D might be TRBD1 (6 bases). The CDR3 extends over 16 amino acids. Germline V gene data show CDR1 as SGHRS and CDR2 as YFSETQ. V lost 0 bases and J lost 5, with 17 bases in between.

V usage is TRBV6-5 and J usage is TRBJ2-3; a weak D match, TRBD2 (5 bases). The CDR3 totals 14 residues. Germline CDR1 is MNHEY and CDR2 is SVGAGI. The V and J ends lost 6 bases and 10 bases respectively, with 20 bases between them. The CDR3 DNA reads as TGTGCCAGCAGGCACGCTAGCCTGTCGGAGGCGCAGTATTTT. This translates into CASRHASLSEAQYF.

The chain has TRBV30 and TRBJ2-7; tentatively, D is TRBD2 (6 bases). Per the germline V gene, CDR1 is GTSNPN and CDR2 is SVGIG (reference sequence). Deletions cut 3 bases from V and 3 bases from J, with 9 bases between. This CDR3 region has 12 residues. CDR3 nucleotides: TGTGCCTGGAGGGAGGGAGGCTACGAGCAGTACTTC. Amino acid sequence: CAWREGGYEQYF. Supplemented by reference TRBV30 and TRBJ2-7, the full variable domain reads SQTIHQWPATLVQPVGSPLSLECTVEGTSNPNLYWYRQAAGRGLQLLFYSVGIGQISSEVPQNLSASRPQDRQFILSSKKLLLSDSGFYLCAWREGGYEQYFGPGTRLTVT.

The J gene is TRBJ2-1, the V gene TRBV21-1; the table's D gene call, TRBD1, was not cross checked with the DNA. TRBV21-1 is labeled a pseudogene. The CDR3 covers 15 residues. CDR3 amino acids: CASSKRQGERNEQFF. Written as DNA, the CDR3 is TGTGCCAGCAGCAAAAGACAGGGGGAAAGGAATGAGCAGTTCTTC.

The genes are TRBV7-2 and TRBJ2-5; D gene ambiguous. Germline V gene sequence: CDR1 SGHTA, CDR2 FQGNSA. Between the trimmed V and J ends, which lost 6 bases and 1 base, there was a span of 3 bases. The CDR3 is 11 residues long. The chain's CDR3 is CASRSQETQYF. In DNA, the CDR3 is TGTGCCAGCAGGAGCCAAGAGACCCAGTACTTC.

The gene calls are TRBV19 and TRBJ1-2, with D tentatively TRBD1 (6 bases). Germline CDR1 LNHDA, CDR2 SQIVND (reference sequence). The CDR3 totals 11 residues. V was pared by 8 bases and J by 7 bases, with 11 bases between. In DNA form, the CDR3 reads TGTGCCAGTTTGGGGGCGGTTGGCTACACCTTC. Translated, it gives CASLGAVGYTF.

The CDR3 loop reads CASSLGQGDYEQYF. The CDR3, as DNA: TGTGCCAGCAGCTTAGGACAAGGGGACTACGAGCAGTACTTC. The chain uses TRBV7-3 and TRBJ2-7; tentative D call: TRBD1 (5 bases). Germline loops: CDR1 SGHTA, CDR2 FQGTGA. Between the trimmed V and J ends, which lost 2 bases and 3 bases, there was a span of 11 bases. There are 14 residues in the CDR3.

This clone was detected only a few times. The chain combines TRBV6-5 with TRBJ1-1; D is perhaps TRBD1 (5 bases). From germline, CDR1 is MNHEY and CDR2 SVGAGI. The CDR3 spans 14 residues. Trimming took 2 bases from V and 4 from J, leaving 11 bases between them. CDR3 DNA: TGTGCCAGCAGTTACCAGGGAGGAATCACTGAAGCTTTCTTT. Translating gives CASSYQGGITEAFF.

This chain joins TRBV30 and TRBJ1-4; D might be TRBD1 (6 bases). V was cut by 1 base and J by 3 bases, with 12 bases left in between. The germline V gene has CDR1 GTSNPN and CDR2 SVGIG (reference sequence). The CDR3 spans 15 residues. CDR3 region: CAWSAGGAPNEKLFF. In DNA, the CDR3 is TGTGCCTGGAGTGCCGGGGGGGCACCTAATGAAAAACTGTTTTTT.

This clone has a count of ten or more. The chain is built from TRBV28 and TRBJ1-2; 8 nucleotides match TRBD1. This CDR3 is built from 12 residues. Trimming removed 3 bases from V and 7 bases from J; junction bases left unmatched: 1. In germline, CDR1 is MDHEN, CDR2 SYDVKM. CDR3 nucleotide sequence: TGTGCCAGCAGTTTGACAGGGGTTGGCTACACCTTC. Amino acids: CASSLTGVGYTF.